These 23 T cell receptor beta chains were all obtained from the same sample, sequenced in a study of patients and donors after allogeneic stem cell transplantation. MiXCR, run by TCRdb on the RT-PCR reads, gives a single entry per CDR3 protein. The data hold about 930 distinct CDR3 sequences, with 35% to 50% observed a single time. The sequenced sample consisted of blood, either unsorted or a sorted T cell fraction (not recorded which). These receptors were collected from a human donor who was either an allogeneic HSCT recipient or a stem cell or donor lymphocyte infusion donor (not recorded which). It is not recorded whose cells these are; they may come from a transplant donor.

Relative to its sample, this clonotype is large (0.1 to 1%). V and J are TRBV29-1 and TRBJ2-5, with D possibly TRBD2 on 5 matching bases. V was cut by 3 bases and J by 3 bases, with 5 bases left in between. Germline loops: CDR1 SQVTM, CDR2 ANQGSEA. This CDR3 comprises 11 residues. CDR3 loop: CSVEREETQYF. The DNA for the CDR3 is TGCAGCGTTGAGAGGGAAGAGACCCAGTACTTC. Supplemented by reference TRBV29-1 and TRBJ2-5, the full variable domain reads SAVISQKPSRDICQRGTSLTIQCQVDSQVTMMFWYRQQPGQSLTLIATANQGSEATYESGFVIDKFPISRPNLTFSTLTVSNMSPEDSSIYLCSVEREETQYFGPGTRLLVL.

V usage is TRBV7-2 and J usage is TRBJ2-2; 9 positions agree with TRBD2. Per the germline V gene, CDR1 is SGHTA and CDR2 is FQGNSA. The V and J ends lost 8 bases and 6 bases, in that order; junction bases with no gene match: 13. The CDR3 length is 16 residues. Written as DNA, the CDR3 is TGTGCCAGCTTCGATCGGACAACTAGCGGGTCCGGGGAGCTGTTTTTT. Amino acid sequence: CASFDRTTSGSGELFF.

This clonotype has only a few counts. This rearrangement joins TRBV11-2 to TRBJ2-3, with 8 bases identical to TRBD2. Trimming at V came to 6 bases and at J to 2 bases, leaving 7 bases not matched to a gene. CDR3 length: 15 residues. Germline values: CDR1 SGHAT, CDR2 FQNNGV. The CDR3 sequence: CASSLTSVNTDTQYF. Here the CDR3 DNA reads TGTGCCAGCAGTCTGACTAGCGTTAACACAGATACGCAGTATTTT.

V usage is TRBV7-2 and J usage is TRBJ2-1, with TRBD2 matching over 9 bases. Germline V lookup: CDR1 SGHTA, CDR2 FQGNSA. Trimming cost V 5 bases and J 10 bases; bases outside gene matches: 15. The CDR3 is made up of 16 amino acids. This CDR3 reads CASSSAGTSLFGEQFF. The CDR3 region has the DNA TGTGCCAGCAGCAGCGCCGGGACTAGCTTGTTCGGAGAGCAGTTCTTC.

This rearrangement joins TRBV27 to TRBJ1-2; D not resolved. This CDR3 has 11 amino acids. V lost 6 bases and J lost 8, with 10 bases in between. Germline V CDR1 and CDR2: MNHEY, SMNVEV (reference sequence). The DNA of the CDR3 is TGTGCCAGCAGGACGGAAGGAGGCTACACCTTC. The encoded protein is CASRTEGGYTF.

This clonotype was seen a few times. The CDR3 sequence: CASSSTVADRVIKNIQYF. Here the CDR3 DNA reads TGTGCCAGCAGCTCCACCGTGGCGGACAGGGTTATCAAAAACATTCAGTACTTC. This sequence joins TRBV5-5 and TRBJ2-4, with TRBD1 matching 8 bases. Germline CDR1 SGHKS, CDR2 YYEKEE (reference sequence). CDR3 size: 18 residues. The trim removed 3 bases at V and 3 bases at J, leaving 14 bases unmatched.

The chain has TRBV20-1 and TRBJ2-7; D is perhaps TRBD2 (5 bases). The CDR3 covers 14 residues. V gave up 5 bases and J gave up 2 bases, with 16 bases separating them. Per germline, CDR1 DFQATT and CDR2 SNEGSKA (reference sequence). CDR3 bases: TGCAGTGCTCCTCCGGAGCGGATAACCTACGAGCAGTACTTC. Encoded protein: CSAPPERITYEQYF.

This clonotype was picked up one time. The gene calls are TRBV5-5 and TRBJ1-2; 9 positions match TRBD1. In germline, CDR1 is SGHKS, CDR2 YYEKEE (reference sequence). The length of the CDR3 is 16 residues. V shed 0 bases and J 2 bases; nucleotides not matched to a gene: 5. In DNA form, the CDR3 reads TGTGCCAGCAGCTTGGGGGACAGGGTGGTCAACTATGGCTACACCTTC. Translated: CASSLGDRVVNYGYTF.

The chain combines TRBV6-5 with TRBJ2-2; D gene uncertain. Germline CDR1 is MNHEY and CDR2 is SVGAGI. The CDR3 spans 13 residues. V was shortened by 7 bases and J by 7 bases, with 13 bases between the two germline ends. Written as DNA, the CDR3 is TGTGCCAGCAACTCCCGGACGAACGGGGAGCTGTTTTTT. Translated, it gives CASNSRTNGELFF.

This clonotype turned up a few times. This chain links TRBV5-5 with TRBJ1-2, with no clear D. The CDR3 runs to 12 residues. Trimming took 4 bases from V and 8 from J, leaving 12 bases between them. The V gene's germline CDR1 is SGHKS and CDR2 YYEKEE (reference sequence). CDR3 sequence reads: CASSEARYGYTF. The CDR3 coding sequence is TGTGCCAGCAGCGAGGCGCGGTACGGCTACACCTTC.

The chain recombines TRBV7-2 with TRBJ1-1; no clear D. Germline CDR1 and CDR2: SGHTA and FQGNSA. Trimming removed 5 bases from V and 6 bases from J, with 7 bases in between. The CDR3 consists of 11 residues. The CDR3 spells CASSLRSEAFF. CDR3 DNA: TGTGCCAGCAGCCTACGATCTGAAGCTTTCTTT.

This sequence joins TRBV7-2 and TRBJ1-2; D possibly corresponds to TRBD1 (6 bases). Trimming took off 3 bases at V and 3 bases at J, with 8 bases between the two ends. The germline CDR1 and CDR2 sequences are SGHTA and FQGNSA. This CDR3 contains 13 residues. CDR3 DNA sequence: TGTGCCAGCAGCTTCAACAGGGACTATGGCTACACCTTC. Encoded protein: CASSFNRDYGYTF.

This clonotype turned up a few times. This sequence joins TRBV5-1 and TRBJ2-5; tentatively, D is TRBD1 or TRBD2 (5 bases each). The CDR3 has 14 amino acids. Trimming left V 4 bases short and J 1 base short, with 11 bases between. Germline lookup yields CDR1 SGHRS and CDR2 YFSETQ. The CDR3 DNA sequence: TGCGCCAGCAGCCCATGGGGACGCCAAGAGACCCAGTACTTC. Its protein product is CASSPWGRQETQYF.

The chain combines TRBV14 with TRBJ1-1; 8 positions agree with TRBD1. This CDR3 has 15 residues. V shed 4 bases and J 1 base; nucleotides not matched to a gene: 5. The V gene's germline CDR1 is SGHDN and CDR2 FVKESK. The CDR3 DNA sequence: TGTGCCAGCAGCCTAAGGACAGGGAGGAACACTGAAGCTTTCTTT. It is translated as CASSLRTGRNTEAFF.

There are a few counts of this clonotype. DNA of the CDR3: TGTGCCAGCAGCTTTAACACCGGGGAGCTGTTTTTT. Protein sequence: CASSFNTGELFF. The chain couples TRBV7-9 to TRBJ2-2; D gene ambiguous. Germline V gene sequence: CDR1 SEHNR, CDR2 FQNEAQ (reference sequence). There are 12 residues in the CDR3. Trimming stripped 3 bases from V and 2 bases from J, with 1 base between. The full variable domain, completed using reference TRBV7-9 and TRBJ2-2, is DTGVSQNPRHKITKRGQNVTFRCDPISEHNRLYWYRQTLGQGPEFLTYFQNEAQLEKSRLLSDRFSAERPKGSFSTLEIQRTEQGDSAMYLCASSFNTGELFFGEGSRLTVL.

This chain joins TRBV6-2 or TRBV6-3 and TRBJ1-1; tentatively, D is TRBD1 (6 bases). CDR1 and CDR2 from the germline V gene are MNHEY and SVGEGT. The CDR3 length is 15 residues. V was shortened by 5 bases and J by 1 base, with 14 bases between the two germline ends. CDR3 sequence (DNA): TGTGCCAGCAGTACTCCGGACAGATGGAACACTGAAGCTTTCTTT. This codes for CASSTPDRWNTEAFF.

The chain carries TRBV27 and TRBJ2-7; D gene uncertain. V dropped 4 bases and J dropped 5 bases, with 9 bases sitting between them. CDR3 size: 12 residues. Germline CDR1 and CDR2: MNHEY and SMNVEV (reference sequence). CDR3: CASSSQWDEQYF. The CDR3 bases are TGTGCCAGCAGTTCCCAATGGGACGAGCAGTACTTC.

The CDR3 region has the DNA TGTGCCAGCAGCACCCAATTTAGGGACGAGCAGTACTTC. This sequence encodes CASSTQFRDEQYF. The V call is TRBV7-9, the J call TRBJ2-7; unclear D gene. V was trimmed by 5 bases and J by 5 bases, leaving 13 bases between them. CDR1 SEHNR and CDR2 FQNEAQ come from the germline V gene (reference sequence). The CDR3 totals 13 residues.

The chain has TRBV7-2 and TRBJ2-3; D is ambiguous. V lost 5 bases to trimming and J lost 7 bases, with 13 bases between them. This CDR3 contains 13 residues. The germline V gene encodes CDR1 SGHTA and CDR2 FQGNSA. Written as DNA, the CDR3 is TGTGCCAGCAGCAGCTTGCCCCAGAATACGCAGTATTTT. This codes for CASSSLPQNTQYF.

This clonotype was recorded a few times. The chain combines TRBV19 with TRBJ1-2; D call uncertain. Trimming stripped 3 bases from V and 2 bases from J, with 13 bases between. Germline-derived CDR1 and CDR2 are LNHDA and SQIVND (reference sequence). The CDR3 totals 15 residues. The CDR3 is CASSMVSETNYGYTF. CDR3 in DNA: TGTGCCAGTAGTATGGTTTCAGAAACAAACTATGGCTACACCTTC.

This clonotype is large. J is TRBJ2-5 and V is TRBV7-2, with 12 positions matching TRBD2. The junction had 0 bases not matched to a gene; V was cut back by 0 bases and J by 4 bases. Germline CDR1 and CDR2: SGHTA and FQGNSA. CDR3 length: 15 residues. The CDR3: CASSLAGLAGETQYF. The CDR3 DNA reads TGTGCCAGCAGCTTAGCGGGACTAGCGGGAGAGACCCAGTACTTC. The whole variable domain, remainder taken from reference TRBV7-2 and TRBJ2-5, is GAGVSQSPSNKVTEKGKDVELRCDPISGHTALYWYRQSLGQGLEFLIYFQGNSAPDKSGLPSDRFSAERTGGSVSTLTIQRTQQEDSAVYLCASSLAGLAGETQYFGPGTRLLVL.

Only a few counts were recorded for this clonotype. The chain employs TRBV20-1 and TRBJ1-1, with 7 bases identical to TRBD1. The CDR3 has 11 amino acids. J lost 5 bases, V lost 5 bases, and 2 bases had no gene match. The germline V gene encodes CDR1 DFQATT and CDR2 SNEGSKA (reference sequence). The CDR3, as DNA: TGCAGTGCTCACAGGGGTACTGAAGCTTTCTTT. Its translation is CSAHRGTEAFF.

This clonotype came up once. The chain joins TRBV7-2 to TRBJ2-1; 9 nucleotides match TRBD2. The CDR3 spans 15 residues. Germline-derived CDR1 and CDR2 are SGHTA and FQGNSA. Trimming took 5 bases from V and 5 from J; bases not matched to a gene: 7. The CDR3 DNA reads as TGTGCCAGCAGCCGGACTAGCGATATTAACAATGAGCAGTTCTTC. Translation gives CASSRTSDINNEQFF.